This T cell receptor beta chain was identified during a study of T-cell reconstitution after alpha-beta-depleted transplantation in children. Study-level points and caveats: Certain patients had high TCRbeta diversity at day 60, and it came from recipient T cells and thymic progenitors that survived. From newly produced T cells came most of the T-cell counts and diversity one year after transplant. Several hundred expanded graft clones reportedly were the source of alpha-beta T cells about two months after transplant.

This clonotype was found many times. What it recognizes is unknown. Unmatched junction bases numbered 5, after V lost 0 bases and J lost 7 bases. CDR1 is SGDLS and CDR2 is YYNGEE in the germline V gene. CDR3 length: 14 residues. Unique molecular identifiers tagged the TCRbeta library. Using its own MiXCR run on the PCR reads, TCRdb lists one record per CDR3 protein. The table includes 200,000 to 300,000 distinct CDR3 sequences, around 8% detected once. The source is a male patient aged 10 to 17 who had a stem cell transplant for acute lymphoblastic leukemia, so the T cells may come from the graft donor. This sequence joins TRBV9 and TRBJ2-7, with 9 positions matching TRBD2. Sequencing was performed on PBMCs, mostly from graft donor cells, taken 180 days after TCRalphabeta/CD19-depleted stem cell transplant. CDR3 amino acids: CASSVGGGAGEQYF. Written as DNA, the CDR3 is TGTGCCAGCAGCGTAGGCGGGGGGGCTGGGGAGCAGTACTTC.